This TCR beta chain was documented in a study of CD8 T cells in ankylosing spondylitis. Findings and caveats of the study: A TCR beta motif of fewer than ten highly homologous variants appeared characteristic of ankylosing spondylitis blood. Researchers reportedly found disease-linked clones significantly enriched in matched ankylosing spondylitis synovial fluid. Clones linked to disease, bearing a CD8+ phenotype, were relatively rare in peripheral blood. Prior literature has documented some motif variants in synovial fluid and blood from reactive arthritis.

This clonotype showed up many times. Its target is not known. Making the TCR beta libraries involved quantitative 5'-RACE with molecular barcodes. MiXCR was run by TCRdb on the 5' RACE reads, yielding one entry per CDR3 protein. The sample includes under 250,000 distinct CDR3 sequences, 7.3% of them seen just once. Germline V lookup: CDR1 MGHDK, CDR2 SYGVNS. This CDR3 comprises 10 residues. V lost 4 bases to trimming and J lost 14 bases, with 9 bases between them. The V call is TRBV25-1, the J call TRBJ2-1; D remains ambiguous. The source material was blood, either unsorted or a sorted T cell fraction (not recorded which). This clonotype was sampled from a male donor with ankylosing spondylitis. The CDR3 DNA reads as TGTGCCAGCAGTGGAACTGGGGAGTTCTTC. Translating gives CASSGTGEFF.